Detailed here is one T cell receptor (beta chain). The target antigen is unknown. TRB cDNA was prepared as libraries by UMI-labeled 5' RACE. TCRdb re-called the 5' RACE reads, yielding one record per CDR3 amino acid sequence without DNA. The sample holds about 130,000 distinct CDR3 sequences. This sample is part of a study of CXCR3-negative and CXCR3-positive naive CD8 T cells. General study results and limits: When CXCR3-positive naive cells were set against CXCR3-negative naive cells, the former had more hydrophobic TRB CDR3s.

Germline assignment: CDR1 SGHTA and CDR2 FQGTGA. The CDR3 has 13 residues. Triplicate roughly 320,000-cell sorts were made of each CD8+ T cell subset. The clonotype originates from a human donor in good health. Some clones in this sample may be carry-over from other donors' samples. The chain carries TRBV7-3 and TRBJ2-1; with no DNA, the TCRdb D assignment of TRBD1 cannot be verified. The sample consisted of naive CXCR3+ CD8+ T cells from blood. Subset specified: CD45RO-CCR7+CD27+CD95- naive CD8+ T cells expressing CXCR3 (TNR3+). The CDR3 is CASSSTGYDEQFF.